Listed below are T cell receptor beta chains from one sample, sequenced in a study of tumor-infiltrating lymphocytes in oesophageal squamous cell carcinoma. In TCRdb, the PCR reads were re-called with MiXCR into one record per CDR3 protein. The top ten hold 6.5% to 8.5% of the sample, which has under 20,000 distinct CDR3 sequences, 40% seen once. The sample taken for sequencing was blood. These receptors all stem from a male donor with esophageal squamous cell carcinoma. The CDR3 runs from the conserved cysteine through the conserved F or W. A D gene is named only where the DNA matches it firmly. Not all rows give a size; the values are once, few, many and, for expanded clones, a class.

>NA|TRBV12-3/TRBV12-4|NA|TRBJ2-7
CASSSGAAYEQYF
TGTGCCAGCAGTTCGGGGGCAGCATACGAGCAGTACTTC
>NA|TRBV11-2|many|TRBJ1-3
CASSLSRFSGNTIYF
TGTGCCAGCAGCCTCTCCAGGTTCTCTGGAAACACCATATATTTT
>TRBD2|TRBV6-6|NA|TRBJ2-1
CASSYFASGGYNEQFF
TGTGCCAGCAGTTACTTCGCGAGCGGGGGGTACAATGAGCAGTTCTTC
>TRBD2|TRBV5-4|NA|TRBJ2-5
CASSPVAGPQETQYF
TGTGCCAGCAGCCCGGTAGCGGGACCCCAAGAGACCCAGTACTTC
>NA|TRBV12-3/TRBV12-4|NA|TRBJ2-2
CASIPIGGGELFF
TGTGCCAGCATTCCCATCGGGGGCGGGGAGCTGTTTTTT
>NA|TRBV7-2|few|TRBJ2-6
CASSSRASSGANVLTF
TGTGCCAGCAGCTCTCGGGCTTCCTCTGGGGCCAACGTCCTGACTTTC
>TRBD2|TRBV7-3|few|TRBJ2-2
CASSPGLAGAHPNTGELFF
TGTGCCAGCAGCCCGGGACTAGCGGGGGCCCACCCGAACACCGGGGAGCTGTTTTTT
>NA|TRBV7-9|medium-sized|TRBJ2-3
CASSLAAVIDTQYF
TGTGCCAGCAGCTTAGCCGCAGTAATAGATACGCAGTATTTT
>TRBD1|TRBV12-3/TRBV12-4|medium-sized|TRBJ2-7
CASSFTGTGAEQYF
TGTGCCAGCAGTTTCACCGGGACAGGGGCGGAGCAGTACTTC
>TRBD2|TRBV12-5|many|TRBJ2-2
CASGLKTSGKNTGELFF
TGTGCTAGTGGTTTGAAGACTAGCGGGAAGAACACCGGGGAGCTGTTTTTT
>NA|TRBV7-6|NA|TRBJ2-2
CASSPLRGDTGELFF
TGTGCTAGCAGCCCGCTCAGGGGCGACACCGGGGAGCTGTTTTTT
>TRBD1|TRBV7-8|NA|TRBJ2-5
CASSQGTGRETQYF
TGTGCCAGCAGCCAAGGGACAGGGAGGGAGACCCAGTACTTC
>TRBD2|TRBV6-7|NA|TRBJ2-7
CASSYPGLADSYEQYF
TGTGCCAGCAGTTACCCTGGACTAGCGGACTCCTACGAGCAGTACTTC
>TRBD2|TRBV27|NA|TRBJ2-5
CASSSTSGGTQYF
TGTGCCAGCAGTTCGACTAGCGGGGGGACCCAGTACTTC
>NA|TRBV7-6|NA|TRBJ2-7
CASSLGGGSYEQYF
TGTGCCAGCAGCTTAGGAGGTGGCTCCTACGAGCAGTACTTC
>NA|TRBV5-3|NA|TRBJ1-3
CASSLGRGNTIYF
TGTGCCAGCAGCTTAGGTCGGGGAAACACCATATATTTT
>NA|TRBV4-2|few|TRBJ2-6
CASSQERGSGANVLTF
TGTGCCAGCAGCCAAGAACGGGGCTCTGGGGCCAACGTCCTGACTTTC
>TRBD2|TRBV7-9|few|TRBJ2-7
CASSVGLVNEQYF
TGTGCCAGCAGCGTGGGACTAGTTAATGAGCAGTACTTC
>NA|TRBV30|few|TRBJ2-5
CAWRAAGPLGETQYF
TGTGCCTGGAGAGCCGCGGGCCCGTTGGGGGAGACCCAGTACTTC
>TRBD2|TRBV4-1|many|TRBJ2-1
CASSQASSGRFNEQFF
TGCGCCAGCAGCCAAGCATCTAGCGGGCGATTCAATGAGCAGTTCTTC
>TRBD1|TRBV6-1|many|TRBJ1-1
CASRGTGMTTEAFF
TGTGCCAGCAGGGGGACAGGGATGACCACTGAAGCTTTCTTT
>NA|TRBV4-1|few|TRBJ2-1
CASSQDRLGSRTNEQFF
TGCGCCAGCAGCCAAGATAGGTTGGGTAGCCGGACCAATGAGCAGTTCTTC
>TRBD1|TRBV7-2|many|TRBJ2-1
CASSLRTGRNDEQFF
TGTGCCAGCAGCTTAAGGACAGGCCGTAACGATGAGCAGTTCTTC
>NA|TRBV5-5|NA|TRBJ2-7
CASSLTPRTGEVEQYF
TGTGCCAGCAGCTTGACCCCACGAACAGGGGAGGTTGAGCAGTACTTC
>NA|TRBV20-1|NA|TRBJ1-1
CRPWDMNTEAFF
TGCAGGCCGTGGGACATGAACACTGAAGCTTTCTTT
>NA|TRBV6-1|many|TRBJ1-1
CASTHGVEAFF
TGTGCCAGCACCCACGGGGTGGAAGCTTTCTTT
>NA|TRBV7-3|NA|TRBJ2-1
CASSLTWGRGSVEQFF
TGTGCCAGCAGCTTAACGTGGGGGAGGGGGTCTGTGGAGCAGTTCTTC
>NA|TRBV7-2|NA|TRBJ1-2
CASSLAPEYGYTF
TGTGCCAGCAGCTTAGCGCCCGAATATGGCTACACCTTC
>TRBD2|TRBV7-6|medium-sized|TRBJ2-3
CASSLGDSGRIGDTQYF
TGTGCCAGCAGCTTAGGAGATAGCGGGAGGATCGGAGATACGCAGTATTTT
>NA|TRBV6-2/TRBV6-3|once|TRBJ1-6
CASTTDSPLHF
TGTGCCAGCACCACGGATTCACCCCTCCACTTT
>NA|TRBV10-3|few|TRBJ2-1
CAISGLQGQNEQFF
TGTGCCATCAGTGGTCTTCAGGGGCAGAATGAGCAGTTCTTC
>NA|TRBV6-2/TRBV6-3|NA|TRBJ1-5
CASRTGHSNQPQHF
TGTGCCAGTCGTACAGGGCATAGCAATCAGCCCCAGCATTTT
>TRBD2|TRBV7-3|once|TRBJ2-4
CASSLGQGGSKNIQYF
TGTGCCAGCAGCTTAGGGCAGGGAGGGTCCAAAAACATTCAGTACTTC
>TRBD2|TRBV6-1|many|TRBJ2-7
CASNRGLAGVVEQYF
TGTGCCAGCAATAGGGGACTAGCGGGAGTTGTCGAGCAGTACTTC
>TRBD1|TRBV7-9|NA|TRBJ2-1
CASSPKVWDRAYNEQFF
TGTGCCAGCAGCCCAAAAGTCTGGGACAGGGCATACAATGAGCAGTTCTTC
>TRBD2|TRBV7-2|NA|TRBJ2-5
CASSVATSGGARETQYF
TGTGCCAGCAGCGTAGCTACTAGCGGGGGGGCCAGGGAGACCCAGTACTTC
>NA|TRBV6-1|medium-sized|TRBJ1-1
CASSEAPGAMNTEAFF
TGTGCCAGCAGTGAAGCGCCAGGGGCTATGAACACTGAAGCTTTCTTT
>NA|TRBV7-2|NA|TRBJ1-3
CASSFLGNTIYF
TGTGCCAGCAGCTTCTTGGGAAACACCATATATTTT
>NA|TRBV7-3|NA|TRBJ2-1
CASTLGPNEQFF
TGTGCCAGCACTCTAGGGCCCAATGAGCAGTTCTTC
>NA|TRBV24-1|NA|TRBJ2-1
CATSEAYNEQFF
TGTGCCACCTCAGAGGCCTACAATGAGCAGTTCTTC
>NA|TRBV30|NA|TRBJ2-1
CAWSPVLGSGNSYNEQFF
TGTGCCTGGAGCCCGGTGTTAGGTAGCGGAAACTCCTACAATGAGCAGTTCTTC
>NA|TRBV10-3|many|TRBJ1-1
CAISGRDSEAFF
TGTGCCATCAGTGGGAGGGACTCTGAAGCTTTCTTT
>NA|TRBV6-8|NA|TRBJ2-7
CASSSLRRRVYEQYF
TGTGCCAGCAGTTCCCTCCGGAGGCGTGTCTACGAGCAGTACTTC
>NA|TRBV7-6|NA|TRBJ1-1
CASSLHLDAQFEAFF
TGTGCCAGCAGCTTACATTTGGACGCCCAGTTTGAAGCTTTCTTT